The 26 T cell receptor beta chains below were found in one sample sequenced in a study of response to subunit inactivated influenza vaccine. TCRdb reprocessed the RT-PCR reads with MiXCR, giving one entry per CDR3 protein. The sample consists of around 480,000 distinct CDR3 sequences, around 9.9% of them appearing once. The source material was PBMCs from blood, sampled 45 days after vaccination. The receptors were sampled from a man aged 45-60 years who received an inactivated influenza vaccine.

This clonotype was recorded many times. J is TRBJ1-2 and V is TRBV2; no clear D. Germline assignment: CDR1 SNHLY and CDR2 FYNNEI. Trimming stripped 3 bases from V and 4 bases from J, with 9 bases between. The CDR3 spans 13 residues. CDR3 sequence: CASSEAGPYGYTF. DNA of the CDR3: TGTGCCAGCAGTGAGGCGGGCCCCTATGGCTACACCTTC.

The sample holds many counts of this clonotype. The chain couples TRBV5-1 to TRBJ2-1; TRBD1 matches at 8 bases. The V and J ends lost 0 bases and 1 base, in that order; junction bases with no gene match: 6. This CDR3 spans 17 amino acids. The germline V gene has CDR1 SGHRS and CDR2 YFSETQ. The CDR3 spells CASSLGGQGRSYNEQFF. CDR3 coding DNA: TGCGCCAGCAGCTTGGGCGGACAGGGAAGGTCCTACAATGAGCAGTTCTTC.

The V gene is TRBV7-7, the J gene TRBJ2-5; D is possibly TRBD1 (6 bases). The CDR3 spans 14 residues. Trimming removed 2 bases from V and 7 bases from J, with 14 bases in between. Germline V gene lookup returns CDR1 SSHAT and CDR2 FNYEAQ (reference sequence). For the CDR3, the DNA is TGTGCCAGCAGCTTACCGGGACAAAGGAGGACCCAGTACTTC. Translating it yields CASSLPGQRRTQYF.

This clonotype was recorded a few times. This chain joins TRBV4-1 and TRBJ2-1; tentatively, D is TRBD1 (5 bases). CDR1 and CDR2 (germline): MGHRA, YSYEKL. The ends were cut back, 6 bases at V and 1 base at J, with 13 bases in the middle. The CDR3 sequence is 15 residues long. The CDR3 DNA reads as TGCGCCAGCAGTCTACTGGGGCCTTCCTACAATGAGCAGTTCTTC. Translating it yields CASSLLGPSYNEQFF.

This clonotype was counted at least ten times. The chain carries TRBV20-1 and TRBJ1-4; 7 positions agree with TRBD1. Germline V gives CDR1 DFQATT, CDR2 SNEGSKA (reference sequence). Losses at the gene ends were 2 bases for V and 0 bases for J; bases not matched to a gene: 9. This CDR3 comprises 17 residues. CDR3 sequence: CSARNLRQGSTNEKLFF. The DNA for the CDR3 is TGCAGTGCTAGAAACCTTCGACAGGGTTCAACTAATGAAAAACTGTTTTTT.

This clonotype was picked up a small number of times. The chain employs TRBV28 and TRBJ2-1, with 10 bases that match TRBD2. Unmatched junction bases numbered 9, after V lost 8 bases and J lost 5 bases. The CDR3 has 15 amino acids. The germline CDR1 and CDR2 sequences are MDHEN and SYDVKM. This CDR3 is CASGYGLAENNEQFF. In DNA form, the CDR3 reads TGTGCCAGCGGCTACGGACTAGCGGAAAACAATGAGCAGTTCTTC.

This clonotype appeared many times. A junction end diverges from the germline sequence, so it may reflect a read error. The CDR3 region has the DNA TGTGCCAGCAGCCAAGCGGCGGGGGGCACAGATACGCAGTATTTT. Translated, it gives CASSQAAGGTDTQYF. The chain recombines TRBV4-3 with TRBJ2-3; TRBD2 agrees at 7 bases. From germline, CDR1 is LGHNA and CDR2 YSLEER. This CDR3 spans 15 amino acids.

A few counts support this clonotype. The CDR3 nucleotides read TGCGCCAGCAGCCCTCATAAGGGTTCAACTAATGAAAAACTGTTTTTT. As protein: CASSPHKGSTNEKLFF. The J gene is TRBJ1-4, the V gene TRBV5-1, with D unresolved. The CDR3 has 16 residues. V lost 4 bases and J lost 0, with 13 bases in between. Looked up from germline, CDR1 is SGHRS and CDR2 is YFSETQ.

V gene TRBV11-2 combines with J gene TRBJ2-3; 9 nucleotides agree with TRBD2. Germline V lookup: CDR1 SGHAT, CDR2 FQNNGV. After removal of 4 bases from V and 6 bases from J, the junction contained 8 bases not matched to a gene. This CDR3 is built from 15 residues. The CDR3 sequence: CASSSASGERDTQYF. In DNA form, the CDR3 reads TGTGCCAGCAGCTCCGCTAGCGGGGAGAGGGATACGCAGTATTTT.

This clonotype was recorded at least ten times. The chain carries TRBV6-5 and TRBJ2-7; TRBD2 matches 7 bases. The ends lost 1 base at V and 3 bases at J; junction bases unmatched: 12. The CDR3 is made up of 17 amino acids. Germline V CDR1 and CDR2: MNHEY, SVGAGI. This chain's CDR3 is CASSYYPGTNLIYEQYF. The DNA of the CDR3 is TGTGCCAGCAGTTACTACCCCGGGACTAATTTAATCTACGAGCAGTACTTC.

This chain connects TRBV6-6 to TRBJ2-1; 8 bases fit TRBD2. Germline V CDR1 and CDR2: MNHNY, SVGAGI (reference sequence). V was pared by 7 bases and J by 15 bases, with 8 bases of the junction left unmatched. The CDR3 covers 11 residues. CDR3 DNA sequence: TGTGCCAGCACCTACGGGACTAGATCGTTCTTC. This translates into CASTYGTRSFF.

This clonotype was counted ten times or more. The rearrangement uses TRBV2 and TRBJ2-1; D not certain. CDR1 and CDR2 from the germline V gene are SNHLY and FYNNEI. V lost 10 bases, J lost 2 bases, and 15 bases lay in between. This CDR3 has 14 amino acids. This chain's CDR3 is CATAYSRTYNEQFF. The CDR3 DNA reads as TGTGCCACCGCCTATAGCAGGACCTACAATGAGCAGTTCTTC.

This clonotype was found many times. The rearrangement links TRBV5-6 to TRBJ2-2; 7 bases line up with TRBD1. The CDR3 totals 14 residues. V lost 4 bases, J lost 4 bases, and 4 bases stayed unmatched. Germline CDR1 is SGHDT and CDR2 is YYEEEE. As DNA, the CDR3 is TGTGCCAGCAGCCTGGGGACAGCCACCGGGGAGCTGTTTTTT. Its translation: CASSLGTATGELFF. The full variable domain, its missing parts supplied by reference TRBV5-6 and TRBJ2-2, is DAGVTQSPTHLIKTRGQQVTLRCSPKSGHDTVSWYQQALGQGPQFIFQYYEEEERQRGNFPDRFSGHQFPNYSSELNVNALLLGDSALYLCASSLGTATGELFFGEGSRLTVL.

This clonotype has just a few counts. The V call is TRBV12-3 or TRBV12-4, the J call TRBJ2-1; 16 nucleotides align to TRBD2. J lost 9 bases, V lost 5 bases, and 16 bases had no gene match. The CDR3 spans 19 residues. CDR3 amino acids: CASSRYGPGLAGGQSEQFF. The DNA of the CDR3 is TGTGCCAGCAGTCGCTATGGACCGGGACTAGCGGGAGGGCAAAGTGAGCAGTTCTTC.

The CDR3 sequence: CASSPLGVRASDTQYF. CDR3 nucleotide sequence: TGTGCCAGCAGCCCCCTGGGGGTACGAGCCTCAGATACGCAGTATTTT. This sequence joins TRBV6-1 and TRBJ2-3; D assignment may be TRBD1 or TRBD2 (5 bases each). CDR1 and CDR2 (germline): MNHNS, SASEGT. This CDR3 is built from 16 residues. V gave up 6 bases and J gave up 4 bases, with 20 bases separating them.

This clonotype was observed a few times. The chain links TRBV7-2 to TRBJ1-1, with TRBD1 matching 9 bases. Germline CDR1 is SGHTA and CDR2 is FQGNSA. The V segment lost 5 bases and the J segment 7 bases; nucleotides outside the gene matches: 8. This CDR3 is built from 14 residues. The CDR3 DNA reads TGTGCCAGCAGCATGGGACAGGGATGGGTTGAAGCTTTCTTT. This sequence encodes CASSMGQGWVEAFF.

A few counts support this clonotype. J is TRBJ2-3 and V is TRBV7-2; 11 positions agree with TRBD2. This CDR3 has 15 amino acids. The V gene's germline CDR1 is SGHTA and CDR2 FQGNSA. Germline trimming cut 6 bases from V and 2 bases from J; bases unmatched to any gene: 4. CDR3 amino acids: CASRPSGGPTDTQYF. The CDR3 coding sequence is TGTGCCAGCAGACCTAGCGGGGGGCCCACAGATACGCAGTATTTT.

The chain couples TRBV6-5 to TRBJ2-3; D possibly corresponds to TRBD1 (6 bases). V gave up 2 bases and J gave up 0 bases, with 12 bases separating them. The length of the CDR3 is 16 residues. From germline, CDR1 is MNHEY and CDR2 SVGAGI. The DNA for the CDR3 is TGTGCCAGCAGTTACGTGGGACACCTTAGCACAGATACGCAGTATTTT. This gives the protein CASSYVGHLSTDTQYF.

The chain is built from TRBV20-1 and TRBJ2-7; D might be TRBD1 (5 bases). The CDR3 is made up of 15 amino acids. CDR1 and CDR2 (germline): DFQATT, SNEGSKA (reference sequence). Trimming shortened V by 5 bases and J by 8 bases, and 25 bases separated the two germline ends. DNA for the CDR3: TGCAGTGCTTACTCCAGGGCCGGCCCTTTGTTCAAGCAGTACTTC. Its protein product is CSAYSRAGPLFKQYF.

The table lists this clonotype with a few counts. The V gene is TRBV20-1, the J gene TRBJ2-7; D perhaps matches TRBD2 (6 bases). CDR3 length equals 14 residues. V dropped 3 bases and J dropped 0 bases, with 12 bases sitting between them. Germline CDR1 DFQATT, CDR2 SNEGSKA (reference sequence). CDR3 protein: CSARVRGGSYEQYF. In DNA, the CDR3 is TGCAGTGCTAGGGTTCGGGGAGGCTCCTACGAGCAGTACTTC.

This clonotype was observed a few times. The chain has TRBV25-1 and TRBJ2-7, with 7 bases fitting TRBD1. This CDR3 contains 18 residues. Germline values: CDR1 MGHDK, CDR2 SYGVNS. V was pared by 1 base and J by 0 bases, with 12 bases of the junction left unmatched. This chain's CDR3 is CASSESVGRGGRSYEQYF. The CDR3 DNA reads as TGTGCCAGCAGTGAATCCGTCGGAAGAGGGGGCCGCTCCTACGAGCAGTACTTC.

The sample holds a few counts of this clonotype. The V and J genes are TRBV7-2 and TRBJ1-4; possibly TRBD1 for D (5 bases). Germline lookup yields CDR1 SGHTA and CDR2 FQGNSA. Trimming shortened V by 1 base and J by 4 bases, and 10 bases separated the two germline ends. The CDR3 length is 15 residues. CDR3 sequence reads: CASSLVRGGNEKLFF. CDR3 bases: TGTGCCAGCAGCTTAGTTCGGGGGGGTAATGAAAAACTGTTTTTT.

The CDR3 nucleotides are TGTGCCAGCAGCCGACAGGCGAATGAAAAACTGTTTTTT. Protein sequence: CASSRQANEKLFF. V gene TRBV7-9 combines with J gene TRBJ1-4; D possibly corresponds to TRBD1 (6 bases). CDR3 size: 13 residues. CDR1 and CDR2 (germline): SEHNR, FQNEAQ (reference sequence). Trimming removed 5 bases at V and 5 bases at J, with 9 bases between.

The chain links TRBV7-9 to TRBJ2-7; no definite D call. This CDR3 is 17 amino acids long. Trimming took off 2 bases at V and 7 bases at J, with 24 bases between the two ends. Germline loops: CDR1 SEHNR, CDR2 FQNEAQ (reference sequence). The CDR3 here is CASSLIGPASPLGEQYF. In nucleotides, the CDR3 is TGTGCCAGCAGCTTAATCGGGCCCGCAAGTCCCCTGGGGGAGCAGTACTTC. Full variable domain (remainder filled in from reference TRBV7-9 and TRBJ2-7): DTGVSQNPRHKITKRGQNVTFRCDPISEHNRLYWYRQTLGQGPEFLTYFQNEAQLEKSRLLSDRFSAERPKGSFSTLEIQRTEQGDSAMYLCASSLIGPASPLGEQYFGPGTRLTVT.

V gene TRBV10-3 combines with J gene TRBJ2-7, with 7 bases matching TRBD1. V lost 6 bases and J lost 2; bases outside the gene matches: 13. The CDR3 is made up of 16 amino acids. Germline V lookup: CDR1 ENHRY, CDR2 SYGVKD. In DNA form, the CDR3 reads TGTGCCATCAGGGAGAGTGGACCGGGACAGACCTACGAGCAGTACTTC. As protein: CAIRESGPGQTYEQYF.

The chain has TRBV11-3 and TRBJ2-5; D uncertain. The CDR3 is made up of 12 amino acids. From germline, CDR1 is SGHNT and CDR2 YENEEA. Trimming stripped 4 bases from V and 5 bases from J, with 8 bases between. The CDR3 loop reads CASSSRMETQYF. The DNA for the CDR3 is TGTGCCAGCAGCTCCCGCATGGAGACCCAGTACTTC. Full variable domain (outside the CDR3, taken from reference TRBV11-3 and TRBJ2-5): EAGVVQSPRYKIIEKKQPVAFWCNPISGHNTLYWYLQNLGQGPELLIRYENEEAVDDSQLPKDRFSAERLKGVDSTLKIQPAELGDSAVYLCASSSRMETQYFGPGTRLLVL.